This TCR beta chain was captured by sequencing in a study of blood T cell repertoires in COVID-19. On the study more broadly: Samples came from the United States, Italy and Spain, spanning acute and convalescent COVID-19. The cDNA or gDNA used as material had been derived from T cells, B-cell-depleted T cells, or PBMCs.

In the source study's methods: Nucleated cell counts were estimated from reference gene primer amplification. Assay used: immunoSEQ multiplex PCR; TCRdb lists only in-frame clones, some missing. V, J and clone size were drawn from that table, and D and trimming were deduced from the DNA. The sample lists over 130,000 clones, approximately 90% occurring once. The CDR3 totals 13 residues. The V gene's germline CDR1 is MNHNY and CDR2 SVGAGI (reference sequence). V lost 5 bases to trimming and J lost 3 bases, with 10 bases between them. Sequencing used peripheral blood. The gene calls are TRBV6-6 and TRBJ1-2, with D unclear. The clonotype was recovered from a woman aged 80 or older with acute or convalescent COVID-19. The CDR3 nucleotides read TGTGCCAGCAGTAGAACACCCTACTATGGCTACACCTTC. Protein sequence: CASSRTPYYGYTF.